Following are 30 T cell receptor beta chains from one sample sequenced in a study of T cell changes during pregnancy in multiple sclerosis. Some clones are missing from TCRdb's copy, which holds only in-frame ones; the method was immunoSEQ multiplex PCR. Among some 37,000 clones, 89% were seen once, and the ten largest hold roughly 10%. Material: CD8+ T cells from peripheral blood mononuclear cells, obtained in the third trimester of pregnancy. Every receptor here comes from a female donor with multiple sclerosis, enrolled in a pregnancy study.

As DNA, the CDR3 is TGTGCCAGCAGCGTAGAGAGGTTCACAGATACGCAGTATTTT. Its translation: CASSVERFTDTQYF. The gene calls are TRBV9 and TRBJ2-3; D not resolved. The CDR3 is 14 residues long. The germline V and J ends were trimmed by 0 bases and 2 bases, with 7 bases remaining between them. The germline V gene encodes CDR1 SGDLS and CDR2 YYNGEE.

As concerns this clone: Within the sample, other DNA sequences also encode this same CDR3. This rearrangement joins TRBV27 to TRBJ1-3; D not resolved. Germline loops: CDR1 MNHEY, CDR2 SMNVEV (reference sequence). The CDR3 length is 13 residues. The V end was cut by 3 bases, the J end by 1 base, with 4 bases between. The CDR3 spells CASSFSSGNTIYF. The CDR3 DNA sequence: TGTGCCAGCAGTTTCTCTTCTGGAAACACCATATATTTT.

By sample share, this clone is large (0.1 to 1%). The chain joins TRBV19 to TRBJ1-2, with a possible D match to TRBD1 (6 bases). The CDR3 contains 11 residues. Germline V CDR1 and CDR2: LNHDA, SQIVND (reference sequence). The germline V and J ends were trimmed by 10 bases and 2 bases, with 8 bases remaining between them. As DNA, the CDR3 is TGTGCCACCCAGGGGAACTATGGCTACACCTTC. Translation: CATQGNYGYTF.

This sequence joins TRBV7-9 and TRBJ2-2; D remains ambiguous. The CDR3 has 17 amino acids. Trimming cost V 1 base and J 0 bases, with 12 bases left between them. Germline V gives CDR1 SEHNR, CDR2 FQNEAQ (reference sequence). The CDR3 sequence is CASSLGTKRANTGELFF. The CDR3 nucleotides are TGTGCCAGCAGCTTAGGAACCAAGAGAGCGAACACCGGGGAGCTGTTTTTT.

The J gene is TRBJ2-1, the V gene TRBV11-2, with D possibly TRBD2 on 5 matching bases. This CDR3 is 14 amino acids long. Germline V gene data show CDR1 as SGHAT and CDR2 as FQNNGV. V was shortened by 4 bases and J by 1 base, with 8 bases between the two germline ends. In DNA form, the CDR3 reads TGTGCCAGCAGCTCCAGCGGATCCTACAATGAGCAGTTCTTC. Translating gives CASSSSGSYNEQFF. The full variable domain, its missing parts supplied by reference TRBV11-2 and TRBJ2-1, is EAGVAQSPRYKIIEKRQSVAFWCNPISGHATLYWYQQILGQGPKLLIQFQNNGVVDDSQLPKDRFSAERLKGVDSTLKIQPAKLEDSAVYLCASSSSGSYNEQFFGPGTRLTVL.

The chain combines TRBV5-6 with TRBJ1-2; D gene ambiguous. V was cut by 3 bases and J by 4 bases, with 22 bases left in between. The germline V gene has CDR1 SGHDT and CDR2 YYEEEE. CDR3 length: 17 amino acids. The CDR3 nucleotides are TGTGCCAGCAGCTCGTCCTTCGACACCATTTCCGTCTATGGCTACACCTTC. This translates into CASSSSFDTISVYGYTF. The entire variable domain, with the rest obtained from reference TRBV5-6 and TRBJ1-2, is as follows: DAGVTQSPTHLIKTRGQQVTLRCSPKSGHDTVSWYQQALGQGPQFIFQYYEEEERQRGNFPDRFSGHQFPNYSSELNVNALLLGDSALYLCASSSSFDTISVYGYTFGSGTRLTVV.

The genes are TRBV7-9 and TRBJ2-2; 9 nucleotides match TRBD2. This CDR3 contains 16 residues. Germline CDR1 SEHNR, CDR2 FQNEAQ (reference sequence). With V trimmed by 5 bases and J by 4 bases, 8 bases remained unmatched. CDR3 in DNA: TGTGCCAGCAGCCCTAGCGGGAAGGGGTCCACCGGGGAGCTGTTTTTT. It specifies CASSPSGKGSTGELFF.

The CDR3 bases are TGTGCCAGCAGCGCCCAGGGCTATCAGCCCCAGCATTTT. As protein: CASSAQGYQPQHF. The gene calls are TRBV27 and TRBJ1-5; D may be TRBD1 (5 bases). The CDR3 is 13 amino acids. Germline V gives CDR1 MNHEY, CDR2 SMNVEV (reference sequence). V dropped 6 bases and J dropped 5 bases, with 11 bases sitting between them.

The chain combines TRBV21-1 with TRBJ1-5; the table's TRBD1 call for D was not verified on the DNA. TRBV21-1 counts as a pseudogene. This CDR3 is 16 amino acids long. CDR3 residues: CASSQDQYYSNQPQHF. DNA for the CDR3: TGTGCCAGCAGCCAAGACCAGTATTATAGCAATCAGCCCCAGCATTTT.

The rearrangement joins TRBV19 to TRBJ2-5, with D possibly being TRBD2 (7 bases). The CDR3 has 12 amino acids. Germline V CDR1 and CDR2: LNHDA, SQIVND (reference sequence). V gave up 11 bases and J gave up 5 bases, with 15 bases separating them. CDR3 sequence reads: CAGEGGGETQYF. The CDR3 DNA sequence: TGTGCCGGTGAGGGGGGAGGGGAGACCCAGTACTTC.

This rearrangement joins TRBV4-3 to TRBJ2-7; 10 nucleotides align to TRBD1. CDR1 and CDR2 from the germline V gene are LGHNA and YSLEER. The CDR3 covers 16 residues. With 4 bases clipped from V and 0 bases from J, the junction kept 6 bases outside the gene matches. CDR3 in amino acids: CASSRDRTGGSYEQYF. The CDR3 nucleotides read TGCGCCAGCAGCCGGGACAGGACAGGGGGCTCCTACGAGCAGTACTTC.

The chain combines TRBV9 with TRBJ1-1, with TRBD1 matching over 7 bases. J gave up 5 bases and V 0 bases, and 4 bases lay outside the gene matches. Germline V gene data show CDR1 as SGDLS and CDR2 as YYNGEE. This CDR3 is 14 amino acids long. CDR3 residues: CASSVVGQRTEAFF. The CDR3 region has the DNA TGTGCCAGCAGCGTAGTGGGACAGAGAACTGAAGCTTTCTTT.

CDR3 nucleotides: TGTGCCAGCAGTGGTGTCGGTCCCTACGAGCAGTACTTC. This gives the protein CASSGVGPYEQYF. The chain is built from TRBV6-1 and TRBJ2-7; D uncertain. V was shortened by 4 bases and J by 2 bases, with 9 bases between the two germline ends. The CDR3 extends over 13 amino acids. The germline V gene encodes CDR1 MNHNS and CDR2 SASEGT.

The chain links TRBV25-1 to TRBJ2-1, with TRBD1 matching 10 bases. In germline, CDR1 is MGHDK, CDR2 SYGVNS. V gave up 6 bases and J gave up 7 bases; unmatched junction bases: 6. The CDR3 covers 14 residues. As DNA, the CDR3 is TGTGCCAGCAGGGAGACAGGGGGCGAAAATGAGCAGTTCTTC. Residues: CASRETGGENEQFF. The full variable domain, completed using reference TRBV25-1 and TRBJ2-1, is EADIYQTPRYLVIGTGKKITLECSQTMGHDKMYWYQQDPGMELHLIHYSYGVNSTEKGDLSSESTVSRIRTEHFPLTLESARPSHTSQYLCASRETGGENEQFFGPGTRLTVL.

This rearrangement joins TRBV9 to TRBJ1-4, with 7 nucleotides matching TRBD1. The CDR3 is 12 residues long. CDR1 is SGDLS, CDR2 YYNGEE, per germline. With 3 bases clipped from V and 8 bases from J, the junction kept 1 base outside the gene matches. CDR3 residues: CASSGDSEKLFF. Here the CDR3 DNA reads TGTGCCAGCAGCGGGGACAGCGAAAAACTGTTTTTT.

V usage is TRBV21-1 and J usage is TRBJ2-7; the table assigns TRBD1, which was not confirmed against the DNA. TRBV21-1 has pseudogene status. The CDR3 is 12 amino acids. DNA for the CDR3: TGTGCCAGCGGACAGGGGTTGGACGAGCAGTACTTC. Its translation: CASGQGLDEQYF.

This clone is medium-sized (0.01 to 0.1%) in the sample. The genes are TRBV19 and TRBJ2-7; TRBD2 agrees at 10 bases. The CDR3 spans 15 residues. Germline V gene sequence: CDR1 LNHDA, CDR2 SQIVND (reference sequence). V lost 3 bases, J lost 5 bases, and 7 bases stayed unmatched. DNA for the CDR3: TGTGCCAGTAGTATCTCTAGCGGGAGTCTCAACGAGCAGTACTTC. It encodes CASSISSGSLNEQYF.

The V and J genes are TRBV5-4 and TRBJ1-6, with TRBD1 identical over 9 bases. Trimming took 0 bases from V and 8 from J; bases not matched to a gene: 9. Germline V gene lookup returns CDR1 SGHNT and CDR2 YYREEE (reference sequence). The CDR3 is 17 residues long. The CDR3 loop is CASSLEGQGGPYSPLHF. Here the CDR3 DNA reads TGTGCCAGCAGCTTGGAGGGACAGGGTGGGCCGTATTCACCCCTCCACTTT.

This clone was seen once. The chain links TRBV5-6 to TRBJ2-7; weak D call: TRBD2 (6 bases). V lost 3 bases and J 2 bases, leaving 18 bases between the germline ends. Germline CDR1 reads SGHDT; CDR2 reads YYEEEE. The CDR3 loop spans 16 amino acids. CDR3 residues: CASSSSGTWDPYEQYF. The CDR3, as DNA: TGTGCCAGCAGCTCCTCAGGGACTTGGGACCCCTACGAGCAGTACTTC.

The sample holds a few counts of this clone. This rearrangement joins TRBV7-8 to TRBJ1-5; TRBD1 agrees at 7 bases. Trimming at V came to 3 bases and at J to 6 bases, leaving 8 bases not matched to a gene. Germline loops: CDR1 SGHVS, CDR2 FQNEAQ. The CDR3 extends over 15 amino acids. CDR3: CASSFNRGASQPQHF. As DNA, the CDR3 is TGTGCCAGCAGCTTCAACAGGGGCGCATCTCAGCCCCAGCATTTT.

The chain carries TRBV7-9 and TRBJ1-1; D perhaps matches TRBD1 (6 bases). From germline, CDR1 is SEHNR and CDR2 FQNEAQ (reference sequence). V gave up 1 base and J gave up 4 bases, with 13 bases separating them. The CDR3 spans 15 residues. This chain's CDR3 is CASSLEAGVGTEAFF. The DNA for the CDR3 is TGTGCCAGCAGCTTAGAGGCAGGGGTGGGCACTGAAGCTTTCTTT.

This sequence joins TRBV9 and TRBJ2-2; TRBD2 might be the D (6 bases). Germline V gene sequence: CDR1 SGDLS, CDR2 YYNGEE. CDR3 length: 16 residues. V shed 1 base and J shed 1 base, with 11 bases lying between them. CDR3 loop: CASSVYTGENTGELFF. The DNA for the CDR3 is TGTGCCAGCAGCGTATATACGGGAGAGAACACCGGGGAGCTGTTTTTT.

This clone was seen a single time. V usage is TRBV9 and J usage is TRBJ2-5; D possibly corresponds to TRBD1 (5 bases). The V end lost 2 bases, the J end lost 2 bases, and 13 bases lay between the germline ends. The CDR3 loop spans 15 amino acids. Germline CDR1 is SGDLS and CDR2 is YYNGEE. The CDR3 DNA follows: TGTGCCAGCAGCGTTACAGGACACCCTCAAGAGACCCAGTACTTC. Protein: CASSVTGHPQETQYF.

This chain connects TRBV11-2 to TRBJ1-4; D possibly corresponds to TRBD1 (6 bases). The CDR3 is 15 amino acids. Germline V CDR1 and CDR2: SGHAT, FQNNGV. V shed 1 base and J shed 8 bases, with 14 bases lying between them. The CDR3, as DNA: TGTGCCAGCAGCTTAGGTGGGGGCCTCAGGGAAAAACTGTTTTTT. This gives the protein CASSLGGGLREKLFF. Complete variable domain (other parts from reference TRBV11-2 and TRBJ1-4): EAGVAQSPRYKIIEKRQSVAFWCNPISGHATLYWYQQILGQGPKLLIQFQNNGVVDDSQLPKDRFSAERLKGVDSTLKIQPAKLEDSAVYLCASSLGGGLREKLFFGSGTQLSVL.

The V and J genes are TRBV7-6 and TRBJ2-1; 11 bases are shared with TRBD2. The CDR3 has 16 amino acids. V shed 2 bases and J 8 bases; nucleotides not matched to a gene: 8. CDR1 and CDR2 from the germline V gene are SGHVS and FNYEAQ. CDR3 protein: CASSLTSGRLDDEQFF. In DNA, the CDR3 is TGTGCCAGCAGCTTAACTAGCGGGAGATTGGACGATGAGCAGTTCTTC.

V usage is TRBV9 and J usage is TRBJ2-5, with D possibly being TRBD2 (5 bases). The CDR3 totals 14 residues. V lost 0 bases, J lost 3 bases, and 9 bases lay in between. In germline, CDR1 is SGDLS, CDR2 YYNGEE. The CDR3 protein is CASSVDYGKETQYF. The CDR3 DNA is TGTGCCAGCAGCGTAGACTACGGGAAAGAGACCCAGTACTTC.

This chain links TRBV4-3 with TRBJ2-7; maybe TRBD2 (5 bases). V shed 0 bases and J shed 3 bases, with 15 bases lying between them. This CDR3 has 16 residues. CDR1 is LGHNA and CDR2 is YSLEER in the germline V gene. CDR3: CASSQDSELRVYEQYF. The CDR3 bases are TGCGCCAGCAGCCAAGATTCGGAATTGAGGGTCTACGAGCAGTACTTC.

The DNA of the CDR3 is TGTGCCATCAGTCTAGGGGGGGCCTACGAGCAGTACTTC. This codes for CAISLGGAYEQYF. The chain employs TRBV10-3 and TRBJ2-7; D is possibly TRBD2 (7 bases). The V end lost 5 bases, the J end lost 2 bases, and 10 bases lay between the germline ends. This CDR3 spans 13 amino acids. CDR1 and CDR2 (germline): ENHRY, SYGVKD.

This clone was seen a handful of times. The chain links TRBV28 to TRBJ2-6; no definite D call. The germline V gene encodes CDR1 MDHEN and CDR2 SYDVKM. This CDR3 contains 17 residues. The V gene lost 6 bases and the J gene lost 1 base, with 16 bases spanning the gap. CDR3 coding DNA: TGTGCCAGCAGCCCAAACGAGTGGGCTTCTGGGGCCAACGTCCTGACTTTC. Amino acid sequence: CASSPNEWASGANVLTF.

CDR3 sequence reads: CASSSYTTGELFF. The CDR3, as DNA: TGTGCCAGCAGCTCATACACCACCGGGGAGCTGTTTTTT. This rearrangement joins TRBV5-4 to TRBJ2-2, with D unresolved. Trimming took off 3 bases at V and 4 bases at J, with 7 bases between the two ends. This CDR3 spans 13 amino acids. Germline V gene lookup returns CDR1 SGHNT and CDR2 YYREEE (reference sequence).